This T cell receptor beta chain was documented in a study of T cells in Graves' hyperthyroidism and ophthalmopathy. As for this clonotype: What it recognizes is unknown.

Study outcomes and limitations: Most expanded thyroid clonotypes above 0.001 recurred in blood. Stable hyperthyroidism and ophthalmopathy were separated using 13 V-J signatures.

The J segment lost 4 bases and the V segment lost 1 base, leaving 6 bases of the junction unmatched. CDR3 length: 15 amino acids. Germline lookup yields CDR1 SGHTA and CDR2 FQGNSA. TCR beta CDR3 region amplification was performed from RNA transcripts. During a first-round RT-PCR of the TCR CDR3, the HTBI primer set was used. TCRdb re-analysed the multiplex PCR reads in MiXCR, keeping a single row per CDR3 protein. This sample has 660,000 or so distinct CDR3 sequences; just under 45% occur once, and the top ten carry more than 7%. Reasons for excluding patients were uncontrolled infection, other autoimmune disease, pregnancy or lactation. The diagnoses drew upon clinical symptoms, serum thyroxine and TRAb, thyroid ultrasound and orbital computed tomography.

The sequence derives from an adult man with Graves' disease, either hyperthyroidism or ophthalmopathy (not recorded which). The chain couples TRBV7-2 to TRBJ1-2; 7 nucleotides line up with TRBD1. Sequencing input: peripheral blood or thyroid tissue (not recorded which). CDR3 in DNA: TGTGCCAGCAGCTTAGGTTTTGGGACAGCCTATGGCTACACCTTC. Encoded protein: CASSLGFGTAYGYTF.